This passage covers 16 T cell receptor beta chains from one sample sequenced in a study of T cell responses to AZD1222 COVID-19 vaccine. Profiled with immunoSEQ multiplex PCR; TCRdb holds only in-frame clones, not every one. This sample carries 140,000 or so clones, 85% to 95% of them seen once, and the ten largest clones take around 12%. The specimen comprised peripheral blood, sampled after recovery from COVID-19. These receptors originate from an adult who had recovered from COVID-19.

The J gene is TRBJ1-1, the V gene TRBV11-3, with D maybe TRBD1 (6 bases). CDR3 length: 13 amino acids. Between the trimmed V and J ends, which lost 5 bases and 5 bases, there was a span of 12 bases. Germline V gene lookup returns CDR1 SGHNT and CDR2 YENEEA. The CDR3 DNA sequence: TGTGCCAGCAGCCTACAGGGTTGGACTGAAGCTTTCTTT. Encoded protein: CASSLQGWTEAFF.

The rearrangement uses TRBV6-1 and TRBJ1-2; tentative D call: TRBD1 (6 bases). This CDR3 is built from 13 residues. CDR1 is MNHNS, CDR2 SASEGT, per germline. V was trimmed by 3 bases and J by 8 bases, leaving 13 bases between them. This CDR3 reads CASSDRGHRGYTF. DNA for the CDR3: TGTGCCAGCAGTGATCGGGGACATCGAGGCTACACCTTC.

The chain couples TRBV28 to TRBJ1-1; 7 bases align to TRBD1. Germline values: CDR1 MDHEN, CDR2 SYDVKM. This CDR3 spans 14 amino acids. The ends lost 3 bases at V and 4 bases at J; junction bases unmatched: 5. In DNA, the CDR3 is TGTGCCAGCAGTTTCAGGGGGGGAGGCACTGAAGCTTTCTTT. Translating it yields CASSFRGGGTEAFF.

The rearrangement links TRBV5-1 to TRBJ1-1, with D possibly matching TRBD1 (5 bases). This CDR3 has 15 residues. Deletions cut 6 bases from V and 6 bases from J, with 21 bases between. Germline V gene data show CDR1 as SGHRS and CDR2 as YFSETQ. The CDR3 region is CASNPVVGGKSEAFF. The CDR3 DNA reads TGCGCCAGCAACCCCGTCGTGGGGGGGAAATCTGAAGCTTTCTTT.

The chain has TRBV18 and TRBJ1-1; D unresolved. V gave up 3 bases and J gave up 0 bases, with 17 bases separating them. From germline, CDR1 is KGHSH and CDR2 LQKENI. The CDR3 is 17 amino acids. In DNA, the CDR3 is TGTGCCAGCTCACCTTTTAAGGACCCTGGCATGAACACTGAAGCTTTCTTT. Its translation: CASSPFKDPGMNTEAFF.

The rearrangement links TRBV7-2 to TRBJ1-3, with no clear D. This CDR3 is built from 13 residues. In germline, CDR1 is SGHTA, CDR2 FQGNSA. Trimming cost V 6 bases and J 0 bases, with 6 bases left between them. CDR3 amino acids: CASRRLSGNTIYF. CDR3 bases: TGTGCCAGCAGACGCCTCTCTGGAAACACCATATATTTT.

The gene calls are TRBV12-3 or TRBV12-4 and TRBJ1-4; D call uncertain. Trimming stripped 2 bases from V and 7 bases from J, with 8 bases between. The CDR3 extends over 13 amino acids. The CDR3, as DNA: TGTGCCAGCAGTTTACCCCCCGGTGAAAAACTGTTTTTT. Protein product: CASSLPPGEKLFF.

The rearrangement joins TRBV10-3 to TRBJ1-5, with a tentative D call TRBD1 (6 bases). Trimming took off 10 bases at V and 5 bases at J, with 15 bases between the two ends. Germline V lookup: CDR1 ENHRY, CDR2 SYGVKD. The CDR3 runs 13 residues. The CDR3 region is CASHREEDQPQHF. CDR3 sequence (DNA): TGTGCCAGCCACAGGGAAGAGGATCAGCCCCAGCATTTT.

The table lists this clone with a few counts. The CDR3 here is CASSVNFRGEQYF. CDR3 sequence (DNA): TGTGCCAGCAGCGTAAACTTCCGGGGGGAGCAGTACTTC. The V gene is TRBV11-1, the J gene TRBJ2-7; possibly TRBD2 for D (6 bases). The V gene lost 5 bases and the J gene lost 7 bases, with 15 bases spanning the gap. CDR3 length: 13 amino acids. The germline CDR1 and CDR2 sequences are SGHAT and FQDESV (reference sequence).

The rearrangement joins TRBV15 to TRBJ2-2; 7 bases match TRBD2. The junction had 2 bases not matched to a gene; V was cut back by 3 bases and J by 4 bases. Germline CDR1 and CDR2: LNHNV and YYDKDF (reference sequence). CDR3 length equals 14 residues. As DNA, the CDR3 is TGTGCCACCAGCAGCTCGGGAGGCACCGGGGAGCTGTTTTTT. This encodes CATSSSGGTGELFF.

The CDR3 coding sequence is TGCAGCGTTGTATTTTTGACAGGGGGCTCTGGGGCCAACGTCCTGACTTTC. Translating gives CSVVFLTGGSGANVLTF. The rearrangement joins TRBV29-1 to TRBJ2-6; 9 bases agree with TRBD1. The CDR3 loop spans 17 amino acids. V dropped 4 bases and J dropped 0; count of bases not matched to a gene: 7. Germline loops: CDR1 SQVTM, CDR2 ANQGSEA.

J is TRBJ1-2 and V is TRBV5-1, with D uncertain. This CDR3 has 13 amino acids. V gave up 4 bases and J gave up 6 bases, with 13 bases separating them. Per germline, CDR1 SGHRS and CDR2 YFSETQ. For the CDR3, the DNA is TGCGCCAGCAGCCCTGGACGGCTCGATGGCTACACCTTC. Protein: CASSPGRLDGYTF.

V is TRBV9 and J is TRBJ2-1; D not certain. This CDR3 contains 14 residues. Germline values: CDR1 SGDLS, CDR2 YYNGEE. Trimming cost V 2 bases and J 2 bases, with 8 bases left between them. In DNA, the CDR3 is TGTGCCAGCAGCGTTCAAGCAACCTACAATGAGCAGTTCTTC. This encodes CASSVQATYNEQFF.

V is TRBV5-1 and J is TRBJ1-1, with D tentatively TRBD1 (5 bases). The V gene's germline CDR1 is SGHRS and CDR2 YFSETQ. With 1 base removed from V and 6 bases from J, the gap between germline ends came to 16 bases. The CDR3 is 15 amino acids. In nucleotides, the CDR3 is TGCGCCAGCAGCTTGACCGGGACGTGGGCCCCTGAAGCTTTCTTT. Translation gives CASSLTGTWAPEAFF.

This clone was counted a single time. The gene calls are TRBV5-1 and TRBJ1-4; D gene ambiguous. Germline V gene lookup returns CDR1 SGHRS and CDR2 YFSETQ. The ends were cut back, 4 bases at V and 5 bases at J, with 12 bases in the middle. The CDR3 length is 14 residues. The CDR3 here is CASSVPSANEKLFF. The CDR3 DNA reads TGCGCCAGCAGCGTTCCGAGCGCCAATGAAAAACTGTTTTTT.

This chain links TRBV29-1 with TRBJ1-5, with a possible D match to TRBD1 (6 bases). Germline V CDR1 and CDR2: SQVTM, ANQGSEA. V lost 3 bases, J lost 1 base, and 7 bases lay in between. The CDR3 has 13 amino acids. The CDR3 reads CSVDTGSNQPQHF. In DNA form, the CDR3 reads TGCAGCGTTGATACAGGGAGCAATCAGCCCCAGCATTTT.